A selection of T cell receptor beta chains follows, all from one sample in a study of neurological immune-mediated disorders. TCRdb ran MiXCR on the 5' RACE reads and lists one entry per CDR3 protein. This table has about 120,000 distinct CDR3 sequences, about 3.2% appearing once. Sequenced sample: PBMCs. The receptors stem from a woman in her twenties or thirties with multiple sclerosis. The CDR3 runs from the conserved cysteine through the conserved F or W. D genes are given only for firm matches. Clone size appears in some rows only: once, few, many, or a class for an expanded clone.

abundance	j_gene	v_gene	d_gene	CDR3aa	CDR3nt
many	TRBJ1-6	TRBV5-1	TRBD1	CASSLQQGPNSPLHF	TGCGCCAGCAGCTTGCAACAGGGGCCCAATTCACCCCTCCACTTT
many	TRBJ1-5	TRBV6-2/TRBV6-3	NA	CASSKTDQPQHF	TGTGCCAGCAGCAAAACGGATCAGCCCCAGCATTTT
many	TRBJ2-1	TRBV20-1	TRBD2	CSARDRRREGSYNEQFF	TGCAGTGCTAGAGATCGCCGGCGGGAGGGCTCCTACAATGAGCAGTTCTTC
many	TRBJ2-7	TRBV4-1	TRBD1	CASSQGPGTDYEQYF	TGCGCCAGCAGCCAAGGCCCCGGGACAGATTACGAGCAGTACTTC
many	TRBJ2-7	TRBV7-9	NA	CASSFSESPPYEQYF	TGTGCCAGCAGCTTTTCTGAGTCGCCACCCTACGAGCAGTACTTC
many	TRBJ2-3	TRBV20-1	NA	CSARGASTDTQYF	TGCAGTGCTCGAGGGGCTAGCACAGATACGCAGTATTTT
NA	TRBJ1-5	TRBV18	NA	CASSPQSGSGQPQHF	TGTGCCAGCTCACCACAGTCCGGGTCGGGACAGCCCCAGCATTTT
few	TRBJ2-5	TRBV29-1	TRBD1	CSVEDPRGPSWETQYF	TGCAGCGTTGAAGATCCGAGGGGGCCCTCGTGGGAGACCCAGTACTTC
many	TRBJ1-2	TRBV29-1	NA	CSMHGFGYGYTF	TGCAGCATGCACGGTTTCGGCTATGGCTACACCTTC
many	TRBJ1-2	TRBV7-2	TRBD1	CASSLGAGGDYGYTF	TGTGCCAGCAGCTTAGGGGCAGGGGGTGACTATGGCTACACCTTC
many	TRBJ1-1	TRBV6-5	NA	CASSYSRDNEAFF	TGTGCCAGCAGTTACTCGAGGGACAATGAAGCTTTCTTT
many	TRBJ2-1	TRBV6-2/TRBV6-3	NA	CASSYPLTLQGSSYNEQFF	TGTGCCAGCAGTTACCCCCTGACCCTGCAGGGAAGCTCCTACAATGAGCAGTTCTTC
many	TRBJ1-4	TRBV7-9	NA	CASSSGTTNEKLFF	TGTGCCAGCAGCTCAGGGACGACTAATGAAAAACTGTTTTTT
many	TRBJ1-1	TRBV29-1	NA	CSVGTGAGLVNTEAFF	TGCAGCGTTGGTACCGGGGCAGGGTTAGTGAACACTGAAGCTTTCTTT
many	TRBJ2-2	TRBV15	TRBD1	CATSRFWRTGMDGGELFF	TGTGCCACCAGCAGATTTTGGAGGACAGGGATGGATGGCGGGGAGCTGTTTTTT
many	TRBJ2-2	TRBV9	NA	CASSGRGRGDTGELFF	TGTGCCAGCAGCGGGAGGGGGAGAGGAGACACCGGGGAGCTGTTTTTT
many	TRBJ1-5	TRBV6-5	NA	CASRPGGANQPQHF	TGTGCCAGCAGGCCGGGGGGGGCCAATCAGCCCCAGCATTTT
many	TRBJ1-2	TRBV30	TRBD1	CAWLTDRPYGYTF	TGTGCCTGGCTCACGGACAGGCCCTATGGCTACACCTTC
many	TRBJ1-1	TRBV6-5	TRBD1	CASSYMGTGIENTEAFF	TGTGCCAGCAGTTACATGGGGACAGGGATCGAAAACACTGAAGCTTTCTTT
many	TRBJ1-1	TRBV7-2	NA	CASSWTPGRNTEAFF	TGTGCCAGCAGTTGGACGCCAGGGAGGAACACTGAAGCTTTCTTT
NA	TRBJ2-3	TRBV3-1	TRBD2	CASSGGSGGNHTDTQYF	TGTGCCAGCAGCGGAGGAAGCGGGGGGAACCACACAGATACGCAGTATTTT
many	TRBJ2-7	TRBV27	TRBD1	CASSHDRASYEQYF	TGTGCCAGCAGTCACGACAGGGCGAGCTACGAGCAGTACTTC
many	TRBJ2-7	TRBV10-3	TRBD2	CATGTSGSYEQYF	TGTGCCACGGGAACTAGCGGGTCCTACGAGCAGTACTTC
NA	TRBJ2-1	TRBV6-6	TRBD2	CASSYSGRGSYNAQFF	TGTGCCAGCAGTTACAGCGGGAGGGGCTCCTACAATGCGCAGTTCTTC
many	TRBJ2-1	TRBV6-4	NA	CASRDSYNEQFF	TGTGCCAGCAGAGACAGTTACAATGAGCAGTTCTTC
many	TRBJ1-2	TRBV5-6	NA	CASSLLRSGYTF	TGTGCCAGCAGCTTGTTACGTTCGGGCTACACCTTC
many	TRBJ1-2	TRBV12-3/TRBV12-4	NA	CASSFDPGPVGYTF	TGTGCCAGCAGTTTTGACCCGGGACCTGTGGGCTACACCTTC
many	TRBJ2-3	TRBV29-1	TRBD2	CSLPLGGRPDTQYF	TGCAGCTTGCCCTTGGGGGGGAGGCCAGATACGCAGTATTTT
many	TRBJ2-7	TRBV19	TRBD1	CASRAGQGAYEQYF	TGTGCCAGTCGCGCGGGACAGGGTGCGTACGAGCAGTACTTC
many	TRBJ2-7	TRBV6-2/TRBV6-3	NA	CASSYWTSYEQYF	TGTGCCAGCAGTTACTGGACTTCCTACGAGCAGTACTTC
many	TRBJ2-7	TRBV3-1	NA	CASSLASGRSSYEQYF	TGTGCCAGCAGCCTCGCAAGTGGAAGGAGCTCCTACGAGCAGTACTTC
many	TRBJ2-3	TRBV20-1	NA	CSARDRTADTDTQYF	TGCAGTGCTAGAGACAGGACAGCGGACACAGATACGCAGTATTTT
many	TRBJ2-7	TRBV29-1	TRBD1	CSALSGTGAYEQYF	TGCAGCGCCCTGAGTGGGACAGGGGCCTACGAGCAGTACTTC
NA	TRBJ2-3	TRBV20-1	TRBD1	CSASLRDRRTDTQYF	TGCAGTGCTAGCCTCCGGGACAGGCGCACAGATACGCAGTATTTT
many	TRBJ2-1	TRBV5-1	TRBD2	CASSAHSGRNEQFF	TGCGCCAGCAGCGCACATAGCGGGCGCAATGAGCAGTTCTTC
many	TRBJ2-7	TRBV15	TRBD1	CATRLDRGSYEQYF	TGTGCCACCAGATTAGACAGGGGCTCCTACGAGCAGTACTTC
many	TRBJ1-2	TRBV6-6	TRBD1	CASSYMTGHNYGYTF	TGTGCCAGCAGTTATATGACAGGGCATAACTATGGCTACACCTTC
many	TRBJ2-7	TRBV10-3	TRBD1	CAISEQDRVHEQYF	TGTGCCATCAGTGAGCAGGACAGGGTCCACGAGCAGTACTTC
NA	TRBJ2-7	TRBV12-3/TRBV12-4	NA	CASSLKFGQVTHKEQYF	TGTGCCAGCAGTTTAAAATTTGGGCAGGTGACACACAAAGAGCAGTACTTC
many	TRBJ2-6	TRBV6-2/TRBV6-3	NA	CASSYVTSGANVLTF	TGTGCCAGCAGTTACGTGACCTCTGGGGCCAACGTCCTGACTTTC
many	TRBJ2-1	TRBV9	TRBD2	CASSGRLAGGDKYNEQFF	TGTGCCAGCAGCGGTCGACTAGCGGGAGGAGATAAGTACAATGAGCAGTTCTTC
NA	TRBJ2-1	TRBV30	TRBD2	CAWSEAPSGPGNEQFF	TGTGCCTGGAGTGAGGCACCTAGCGGTCCAGGCAATGAGCAGTTCTTC